This T cell receptor beta chain emerged from a study of identical twins. Findings of the study overall: Low generation-probability sequences were in excess among twin-shared out-of-frame alpha sequences.

Template switching added a universal primer binding site, and final cDNA carried unique molecular identifiers. Using its own MiXCR run on the 5' RACE reads, TCRdb lists one record per CDR3 protein. The data hold 750,000 to 950,000 distinct CDR3 sequences, with roughly an eighth observed a single time. There are 12 residues in the CDR3. The germline V gene encodes CDR1 LGHDT and CDR2 YNNKEL (reference sequence). V was cut by 2 bases and J by 8 bases, with 6 bases left in between. As to this clonotype: Its antigen remains unknown.

Separately, the same data were catalogued under a study of yellow fever vaccine responses in identical twins. From that study: Twins' T cell vaccine responses reportedly looked partly convergent, partly personalized.

This clonotype was sampled from a woman in her late teens or twenties in good health. The gene calls are TRBV3-1 and TRBJ2-2, with D uncertain. Sequencing used PBMCs. The CDR3 bases are TGTGCCAGCAGCCAAAGTTTAGGGGAGCTGTTTTTT. Amino acid sequence: CASSQSLGELFF.